This T cell receptor beta chain was sequenced for a study of shared clonotypes between healthy human individuals. Looking at the study overall: Three plates each covered CD4 naive and memory; CD8 naive two, CD8 memory one.

In its sample, this clone was seen once. The antigen remains unidentified. The study's findings and limits: Sequencing depth was predicted to influence how clonotypes are shared among donors. Generally, naive subsets came out with larger estimated richness than memory subsets.

Sequencing used immunoSEQ multiplex PCR; TCRdb keeps in-frame clones, though not all of them. The profile shows millions of clones, more than 85% of them singletons. Only CD45RO-negative cells positively selected for CCR7 counted as naive CD8 cells, so terminally differentiated effector memory CD45RA+ cells were excluded. Caucasian adults living in Nashville, Tennessee, provided all samples. V dropped 3 bases and J dropped 3 bases, with 12 bases sitting between them. CDR1 SNHLY and CDR2 FYNNEI come from the germline V gene. There are 15 residues in the CDR3. The chain is built from TRBV2 and TRBJ2-1, with D perhaps matching TRBD1 or TRBD2 (5 bases each). Sequenced input: naive CD8+ T cells from PBMCs. This TCR was sampled from a man younger than 35 in good health. Some clones in this sample may be carry-over from other donors' samples. The CDR3: CASSDGAENYNEQFF. CDR3 nucleotides: TGTGCCAGCAGTGACGGGGCGGAGAACTACAATGAGCAGTTCTTC.